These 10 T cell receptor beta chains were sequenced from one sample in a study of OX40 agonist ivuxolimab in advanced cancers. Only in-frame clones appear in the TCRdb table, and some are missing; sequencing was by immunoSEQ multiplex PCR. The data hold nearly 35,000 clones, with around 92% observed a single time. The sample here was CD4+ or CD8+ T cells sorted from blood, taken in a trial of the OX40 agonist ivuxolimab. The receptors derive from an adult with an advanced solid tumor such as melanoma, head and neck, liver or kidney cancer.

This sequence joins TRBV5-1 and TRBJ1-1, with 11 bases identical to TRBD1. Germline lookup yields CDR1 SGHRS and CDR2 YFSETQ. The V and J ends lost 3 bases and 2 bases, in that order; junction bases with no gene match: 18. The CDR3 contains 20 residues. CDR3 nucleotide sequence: TGCGCCAGCAGCTCGGGCAACCTTCGAAGTGGACAGGGGGCAAACACTGAAGCTTTCTTT. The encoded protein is CASSSGNLRSGQGANTEAFF.

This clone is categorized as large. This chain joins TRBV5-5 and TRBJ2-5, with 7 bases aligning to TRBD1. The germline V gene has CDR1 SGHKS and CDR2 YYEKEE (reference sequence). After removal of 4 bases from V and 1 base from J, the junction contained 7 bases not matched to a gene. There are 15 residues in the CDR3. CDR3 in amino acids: CASSPGTVSQETQYF. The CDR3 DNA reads TGTGCCAGCAGCCCAGGGACAGTTAGCCAAGAGACCCAGTACTTC.

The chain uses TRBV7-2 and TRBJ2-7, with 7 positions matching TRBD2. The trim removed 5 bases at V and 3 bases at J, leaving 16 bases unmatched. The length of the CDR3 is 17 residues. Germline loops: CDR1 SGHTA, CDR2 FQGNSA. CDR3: CASSRLTGGPRIYEQYF. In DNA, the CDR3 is TGTGCCAGCAGCCGCTTGACGGGAGGCCCCCGCATCTACGAGCAGTACTTC. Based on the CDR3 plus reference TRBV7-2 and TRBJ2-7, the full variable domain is GAGVSQSPSNKVTEKGKDVELRCDPISGHTALYWYRQSLGQGLEFLIYFQGNSAPDKSGLPSDRFSAERTGGSVSTLTIQRTQQEDSAVYLCASSRLTGGPRIYEQYFGPGTRLTVT.

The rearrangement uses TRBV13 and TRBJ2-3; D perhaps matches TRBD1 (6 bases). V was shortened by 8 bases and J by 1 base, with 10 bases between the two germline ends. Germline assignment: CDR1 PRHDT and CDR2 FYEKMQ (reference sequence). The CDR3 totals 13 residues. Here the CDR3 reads CASCGGGTDTQYF. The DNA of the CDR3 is TGTGCCAGCTGTGGGGGCGGCACAGATACGCAGTATTTT.

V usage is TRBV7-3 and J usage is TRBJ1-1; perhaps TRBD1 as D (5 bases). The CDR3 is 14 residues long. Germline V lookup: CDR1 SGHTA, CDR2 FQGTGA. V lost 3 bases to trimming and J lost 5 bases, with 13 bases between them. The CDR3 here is CASSFGGIGTEAFF. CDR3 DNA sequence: TGTGCCAGCAGCTTCGGGGGAATAGGTACTGAAGCTTTCTTT.

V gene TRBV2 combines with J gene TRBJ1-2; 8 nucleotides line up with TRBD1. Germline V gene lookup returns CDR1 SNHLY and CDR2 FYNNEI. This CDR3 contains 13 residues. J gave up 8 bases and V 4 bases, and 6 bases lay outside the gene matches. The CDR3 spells CASSGAGGVGYTF. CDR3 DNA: TGTGCCAGCAGTGGGGCAGGGGGCGTCGGCTACACCTTC. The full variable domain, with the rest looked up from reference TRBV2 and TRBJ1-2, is EPEVTQTPSHQVTQMGQEVILRCVPISNHLYFYWYRQILGQKVEFLVSFYNNEISEKSEIFDDQFSVERPDGSNFTLKIRSTKLEDSAMYFCASSGAGGVGYTFGSGTRLTVV.

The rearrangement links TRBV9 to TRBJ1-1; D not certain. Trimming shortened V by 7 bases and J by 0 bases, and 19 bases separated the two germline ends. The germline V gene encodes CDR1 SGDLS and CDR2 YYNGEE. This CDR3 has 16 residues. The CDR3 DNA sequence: TGTGCCAGCGTCCCATTCACGCCGGAGATGAACACTGAAGCTTTCTTT. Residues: CASVPFTPEMNTEAFF.

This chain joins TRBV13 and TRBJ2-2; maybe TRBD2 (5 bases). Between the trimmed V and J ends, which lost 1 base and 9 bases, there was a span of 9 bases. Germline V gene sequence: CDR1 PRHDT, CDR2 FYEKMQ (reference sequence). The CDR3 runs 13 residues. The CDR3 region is CASSLVADWELFF. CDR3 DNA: TGTGCCAGCAGCTTAGTGGCGGACTGGGAGCTGTTTTTT.

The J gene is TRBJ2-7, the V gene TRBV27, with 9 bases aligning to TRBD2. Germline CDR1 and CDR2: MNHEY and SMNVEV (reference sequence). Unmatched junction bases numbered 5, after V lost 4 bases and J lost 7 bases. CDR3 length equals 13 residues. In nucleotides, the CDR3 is TGTGCCAGCAGTTGGACCCTAGCGGGGGAGCAGTACTTC. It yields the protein CASSWTLAGEQYF.

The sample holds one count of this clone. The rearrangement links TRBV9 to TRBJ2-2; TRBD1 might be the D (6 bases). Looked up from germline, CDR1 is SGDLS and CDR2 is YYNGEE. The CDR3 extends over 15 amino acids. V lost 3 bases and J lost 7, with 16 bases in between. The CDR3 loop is CASSDTGYYGGELFF. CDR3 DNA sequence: TGTGCCAGCAGCGATACAGGGTATTACGGCGGGGAGCTGTTTTTT.